The 26 T cell receptor beta chains in this list originate from one sample, sequenced in a study of T cell responses to AZD1222 COVID-19 vaccine. Here immunoSEQ multiplex PCR was the method, and the copy in TCRdb shows in-frame clones only, minus some. The data hold 100,000 to 150,000 clones, with about 90% observed a single time. This specimen consisted of peripheral blood, obtained on day 0 of AZD1222 vaccination. The receptors here all came from an adult in good health.

This clone was counted a single time. J is TRBJ2-7 and V is TRBV2, with D tentatively TRBD1 (6 bases). The CDR3 spans 13 residues. Trimming pared 3 bases from V and 3 bases from J, leaving 9 bases between. The germline V gene encodes CDR1 SNHLY and CDR2 FYNNEI. The chain's CDR3 is CASSDRTDYEQYF. In nucleotides, the CDR3 is TGTGCCAGCAGTGACCGGACAGACTACGAGCAGTACTTC.

The CDR3 DNA sequence: TGTGCCAGCAGTGGGTTGAGATCGGGGGGGATGGGGGGCAATCAGCCCCAGCATTTT. It encodes CASSGLRSGGMGGNQPQHF. The V call is TRBV2, the J call TRBJ1-5; D may be TRBD1 (5 bases). Trimming pared 4 bases from V and 2 bases from J, leaving 24 bases between. The CDR3 is made up of 19 amino acids. Looked up from germline, CDR1 is SNHLY and CDR2 is FYNNEI.

The chain joins TRBV28 to TRBJ2-7, with a possible D match to TRBD2 (6 bases). Germline loops: CDR1 MDHEN, CDR2 SYDVKM. The V gene lost 5 bases and the J gene lost 1 base, with 12 bases spanning the gap. The CDR3 runs to 14 residues. CDR3 nucleotides: TGTGCCAGCAGTCCCCGGGACTGGTCCTACGAGCAGTACTTC. Translating gives CASSPRDWSYEQYF.

CDR3 nucleotides: TGTGCCAGCAGTGAGACTAGCGGGGGGTTGGTGGGAGATACGCAGTATTTT. Translation gives CASSETSGGLVGDTQYF. The chain couples TRBV2 to TRBJ2-3, with TRBD2 matching 13 bases. This CDR3 is 17 amino acids long. Germline V gene sequence: CDR1 SNHLY, CDR2 FYNNEI. After removal of 3 bases from V and 5 bases from J, the junction contained 8 bases not matched to a gene.

The chain uses TRBV19 and TRBJ2-7; the match to TRBD1 covers 7 bases. In germline, CDR1 is LNHDA, CDR2 SQIVND (reference sequence). V gave up 6 bases and J gave up 2 bases; unmatched junction bases: 4. This CDR3 contains 13 residues. This chain's CDR3 is CASRDRLTYEQYF. The DNA of the CDR3 is TGTGCCAGTAGGGACAGGTTAACCTACGAGCAGTACTTC.

V is TRBV6-6 and J is TRBJ1-5, with D unresolved. Germline assignment: CDR1 MNHNY and CDR2 SVGAGI (reference sequence). The CDR3 has 12 residues. V was shortened by 4 bases and J by 9 bases, with 10 bases between the two germline ends. The CDR3 loop reads CASSSRGAPQHF. In DNA, the CDR3 is TGTGCCAGCAGTTCCCGGGGTGCGCCCCAGCATTTT.

The chain has TRBV6-5 and TRBJ1-1; 8 bases align to TRBD1. Germline V gene sequence: CDR1 MNHEY, CDR2 SVGAGI. The CDR3 is 15 amino acids. V gave up 4 bases and J gave up 1 base; unmatched junction bases: 5. The CDR3, as DNA: TGTGCCAGCAGTTGGACAGGGTTTGGGAACACTGAAGCTTTCTTT. It yields the protein CASSWTGFGNTEAFF.

This chain joins TRBV3-1 (or the pseudogene TRBV3-2) and TRBJ1-2, with D tentatively TRBD1 (6 bases). The CDR3 runs to 15 residues. The V gene's germline CDR1 is LGHDT and CDR2 YNNKEL (reference sequence). Trimming shortened V by 5 bases and J by 2 bases, and 15 bases separated the two germline ends. CDR3 DNA sequence: TGTGCCAGCAGCTCGTCCGGGACATGGAACTATGGCTACACCTTC. Amino acid sequence: CASSSSGTWNYGYTF.

The V and J genes are TRBV28 and TRBJ1-6, with TRBD1 matching over 10 bases. V dropped 8 bases and J dropped 8; count of bases not matched to a gene: 0. Germline V CDR1 and CDR2: MDHEN, SYDVKM. The CDR3 consists of 12 residues. CDR3 protein: CASGQGDSPLHF. CDR3 bases: TGTGCCAGCGGACAGGGGGATTCACCCCTCCACTTT.

The rearrangement uses TRBV30 and TRBJ1-3; possibly TRBD1 for D (5 bases). This CDR3 is built from 14 residues. Germline lookup yields CDR1 GTSNPN and CDR2 SVGIG (reference sequence). The V end lost 4 bases, the J end lost 2 bases, and 12 bases lay between the germline ends. CDR3: CAWTRDPTGNTIYF. CDR3 sequence (DNA): TGTGCCTGGACCAGGGACCCAACTGGAAACACCATATATTTT.

The chain joins TRBV6-6 to TRBJ1-3; tentatively, D is TRBD1 (6 bases). Germline CDR1 reads MNHNY; CDR2 reads SVGAGI (reference sequence). The CDR3 consists of 14 residues. The germline V and J ends were trimmed by 6 bases and 0 bases, with 9 bases remaining between them. CDR3 protein: CASRTGHSGNTIYF. For the CDR3, the DNA is TGTGCCAGCAGGACGGGACACTCTGGAAACACCATATATTTT.

V gene TRBV7-8 combines with J gene TRBJ1-6, with a tentative D call TRBD1 (6 bases). V was pared by 5 bases and J by 4 bases, with 15 bases between. Per the germline V gene, CDR1 is SGHVS and CDR2 is FQNEAQ. The CDR3 runs 16 residues. The CDR3 nucleotides are TGTGCCAGCAGCCCACCTCCTACAGGGTATAATTCACCCCTCCACTTT. It yields the protein CASSPPPTGYNSPLHF.

The rearrangement uses TRBV6-6 and TRBJ1-1; TRBD1 agrees at 8 bases. After removal of 5 bases from V and 5 bases from J, the junction contained 7 bases not matched to a gene. Per the germline V gene, CDR1 is MNHNY and CDR2 is SVGAGI (reference sequence). The CDR3 extends over 14 amino acids. DNA for the CDR3: TGTGCCAGCAGTAGACAGGGGAAGGGAACTGAAGCTTTCTTT. Protein sequence: CASSRQGKGTEAFF.

The gene calls are TRBV5-1 and TRBJ2-5, with TRBD2 matching 10 bases. V trimming: 7 bases; J trimming: 2 bases; junction bases outside the gene matches: 8. Germline-derived CDR1 and CDR2 are SGHRS and YFSETQ. This CDR3 region has 15 residues. The DNA for the CDR3 is TGCGCCAGCGACCCCAGCGGGGGGGATCAAGAGACCCAGTACTTC. This translates into CASDPSGGDQETQYF.

J is TRBJ1-3 and V is TRBV15; the match to TRBD1 covers 7 bases. This CDR3 spans 14 amino acids. Germline V lookup: CDR1 LNHNV, CDR2 YYDKDF (reference sequence). With 5 bases clipped from V and 7 bases from J, the junction kept 8 bases outside the gene matches. The CDR3 loop reads CATSFAQGFNTIYF. DNA of the CDR3: TGTGCCACCAGCTTCGCACAGGGGTTCAACACCATATATTTT.

The V gene is TRBV7-2, the J gene TRBJ2-3; D not resolved. CDR1 SGHTA and CDR2 FQGNSA come from the germline V gene. The CDR3 has 12 amino acids. The V and J ends lost 6 bases and 2 bases respectively, with 6 bases between them. The DNA for the CDR3 is TGTGCCAGCAGTAGGCCCACAGATACGCAGTATTTT. Amino acids: CASSRPTDTQYF.

The chain joins TRBV18 to TRBJ2-7, with D possibly TRBD1 on 5 matching bases. V dropped 3 bases and J dropped 2 bases, with 11 bases sitting between them. Germline V CDR1 and CDR2: KGHSH, LQKENI. The CDR3 runs 14 residues. The CDR3 spells CASSPWGRAYEQYF. DNA for the CDR3: TGTGCCAGCTCACCCTGGGGCAGGGCCTACGAGCAGTACTTC. Combining the CDR3 with reference TRBV18 and TRBJ2-7 gives the whole variable domain NAGVMQNPRHLVRRRGQEARLRCSPMKGHSHVYWYRQLPEEGLKFMVYLQKENIIDESGMPKERFSAEFPKEGPSILRIQQVVRGDSAAYFCASSPWGRAYEQYFGPGTRLTVT.

This chain joins TRBV19 and TRBJ1-4; D remains ambiguous. CDR3 length: 14 amino acids. The V and J ends lost 4 bases and 8 bases respectively, with 14 bases between them. Germline loops: CDR1 LNHDA, CDR2 SQIVND (reference sequence). The CDR3 protein is CASSTPLLREKLFF. CDR3 coding DNA: TGTGCCAGTAGTACCCCTCTCCTACGAGAAAAACTGTTTTTT.

The V call is TRBV6-6, the J call TRBJ2-2, with no clear D. The ends were cut back, 8 bases at V and 6 bases at J, with 10 bases in the middle. The CDR3 runs to 12 residues. Germline V CDR1 and CDR2: MNHNY, SVGAGI (reference sequence). CDR3 bases: TGTGCCAGCGAAGGATCCTCCGGGGAGCTGTTTTTT. Amino acid sequence: CASEGSSGELFF.

The chain joins TRBV13 to TRBJ2-6; D may be TRBD1 (5 bases). The CDR3 is 18 residues long. The V end lost 2 bases, the J end lost 0 bases, and 14 bases lay between the germline ends. Germline values: CDR1 PRHDT, CDR2 FYEKMQ (reference sequence). The CDR3 bases are TGTGCCAGCAGCTTACAGGGCTTAAAGTACTCTGGGGCCAACGTCCTGACTTTC. Translated: CASSLQGLKYSGANVLTF.

The chain uses TRBV27 and TRBJ2-7, with 11 nucleotides matching TRBD2. CDR1 and CDR2 from the germline V gene are MNHEY and SMNVEV (reference sequence). The J segment lost 2 bases and the V segment lost 1 base, leaving 4 bases of the junction unmatched. CDR3 length: 16 amino acids. The CDR3 here is CASSLLVAGGPYEQYF. Written as DNA, the CDR3 is TGTGCCAGCAGTTTATTAGTAGCGGGGGGGCCCTACGAGCAGTACTTC.

This chain links TRBV28 with TRBJ2-7; D unclear. Trimming took off 2 bases at V and 2 bases at J, with 7 bases between the two ends. Germline V gives CDR1 MDHEN, CDR2 SYDVKM. The CDR3 contains 13 residues. The CDR3 is CASSLISTYEQYF. The CDR3 coding sequence is TGTGCCAGCAGTTTAATCTCGACCTACGAGCAGTACTTC.

This clone was counted only a few times. J is TRBJ2-1 and V is TRBV28; 9 bases agree with TRBD2. Germline loops: CDR1 MDHEN, CDR2 SYDVKM. The CDR3 is 15 residues long. The junction had 7 bases not matched to a gene; V was cut back by 7 bases and J by 3 bases. CDR3 residues: CASNRAGGLYNEQFF. The DNA of the CDR3 is TGTGCCAGCAATCGAGCGGGGGGCCTCTACAATGAGCAGTTCTTC.

The V gene is TRBV9, the J gene TRBJ1-2; a weak D match, TRBD1 (6 bases). Between the trimmed V and J ends, which lost 3 bases and 1 base, there was a span of 13 bases. The CDR3 is 15 residues long. CDR1 and CDR2 (germline): SGDLS, YYNGEE. The CDR3 DNA reads as TGTGCCAGCAGCGGGACAGTGGGGCTTAACTATGGCTACACCTTC. Translated: CASSGTVGLNYGYTF.

The rearrangement uses TRBV5-1 and TRBJ2-7, with 10 bases aligning to TRBD1. J was trimmed by 4 bases and V by 5 bases; bases with no gene match: 6. Germline V gene data show CDR1 as SGHRS and CDR2 as YFSETQ. The CDR3 is made up of 14 amino acids. The CDR3 loop is CASRSPGQGYEQYF. The CDR3 coding sequence is TGCGCCAGCAGGTCACCGGGACAGGGGTACGAGCAGTACTTC.

V is TRBV7-5 and J is TRBJ2-1; the table gives TRBD2 as D, unverified against the DNA. TRBV7-5 is a pseudogene. The CDR3 is made up of 19 amino acids. This CDR3 is CVRSLEEASGGPPPGEQFF. CDR3 coding DNA: TGTGTCAGAAGCTTAGAGGAGGCTAGCGGGGGCCCCCCTCCAGGGGAGCAGTTCTTC.